This is a list of T cell receptor beta chains from one sample in a study of shared clonotypes between healthy human individuals. TCRdb's table, derived via immunoSEQ multiplex PCR, lists solely in-frame clones and lacks some. The repertoire holds about 960,000 clones, with 70% to 85% as singletons. The sequenced sample consisted of memory CD4+ T cells sorted from blood. The receptor set was obtained from a man in his late teens or twenties in good health. Each CDR3 is given with its conserved first and last residue. Some rows mark clone size as missing; the rest say once, few, many or name a class of expanded clone.

TRBV9	TRBJ1-1	.	CASSVGAQINTEAFF
TRBV5-6	TRBJ2-2	.	CASSLVGPAGTGELFF
TRBV29-1	TRBJ2-1	.	CSAKATGLINNEQFF
TRBV29-1	.	.	CSVEQGYEQYF
TRBV28	TRBJ2-2	.	CATKGTGTGRRTGELFF
TRBV5-1	TRBJ1-4	.	CASSLNPGLREKLFF
TRBV2	TRBJ2-3	.	CASSERRGISTDTQYF
TRBV18	TRBJ2-3	few	CASSPGGQNTDTQYF
TRBV18	TRBJ1-1	.	CASSPTTGQNTEAFF
TRBV7-9	TRBJ2-7	.	CASSRTSGKTTYEQYF
TRBV18	TRBJ2-3	.	CASSQNTVGDTQYF
TRBV5-6	TRBJ1-5	.	CASSLGGREDLGGHF
TRBV11-3	TRBJ2-7	.	CASSRDKSSYEQYF
TRBV6-5	TRBJ2-6	.	CASRNTAGANVLTF
TRBV2	TRBJ1-5	.	CASTRVTGGNQPQHF
TRBV5-1	TRBJ1-4	.	CASSLEAGPNEKLFF
TRBV5-8	TRBJ1-6	.	CASSSPRPGGRSPLHF
TRBV7-9	TRBJ1-4	few	CASRSRGENEKLFF
TRBV7-6	TRBJ1-6	.	CASSLAQGNSPLHF
TRBV11-2	TRBJ2-2	.	CASSLVGGGTGELFF
TRBV28	TRBJ2-7	many	CASKGGTYEQYF
TRBV5-4	TRBJ1-6	.	CASSWDPNSPLHF